These T cell receptor beta chains were read from a single sample in a study of shared clonotypes between healthy human individuals. Assay used: immunoSEQ multiplex PCR; TCRdb lists only in-frame clones, some missing. The table includes 2 million to 2.5 million clones, around 95% detected once. Sample: naive CD4+ T cells sorted from blood. These receptors originate from a man younger than 35 in good health. Both conserved end residues are part of each CDR3. Fields, in order: CDR3 protein, CDR3 DNA, V gene, D gene, J gene, clone size. D genes are given only for firm matches. Expanded clones are given a class, and other clones once, few, many or no size at all.

cdr3_aa: CASHGEKNTEAFF; cdr3_nt: TGTGCCTCGCATGGGGAGAAGAACACTGAAGCTTTCTTT; v_call: TRBV30; d_call: -; j_call: TRBJ1-1; clone_size: -
cdr3_aa: CASSLPGESVNEQFF; cdr3_nt: TGTGCCAGCAGTTTACCAGGGGAGTCGGTCAATGAGCAGTTCTTC; v_call: TRBV28; d_call: -; j_call: TRBJ2-1; clone_size: -
cdr3_aa: CASSYGQEKNTEAFF; cdr3_nt: TGTGCCAGCAGTTACGGGCAGGAGAAGAACACTGAAGCTTTCTTT; v_call: TRBV6-5; d_call: -; j_call: TRBJ1-1; clone_size: -
cdr3_aa: CASSATGHSYEQYF; cdr3_nt: TGTGCCAGCAGTGCAACAGGGCACTCCTACGAGCAGTACTTC; v_call: TRBV6-1; d_call: -; j_call: TRBJ2-7; clone_size: -
cdr3_aa: CASSLTENQPQHF; cdr3_nt: TGCGCCAGCAGCTTGACAGAGAATCAGCCCCAGCATTTT; v_call: TRBV5-1; d_call: -; j_call: TRBJ1-5; clone_size: few
cdr3_aa: CASSLPASTGELFF; cdr3_nt: TGCGCCAGCAGCCTACCAGCGAGCACCGGGGAGCTGTTTTTT; v_call: TRBV5-1; d_call: -; j_call: TRBJ2-2; clone_size: -
cdr3_aa: CASSRQTWEQFF; cdr3_nt: TGTGCCAGCTCACGGCAGACTTGGGAGCAGTTCTTC; v_call: TRBV18; d_call: -; j_call: TRBJ2-1; clone_size: -
cdr3_aa: CASSLGASVPAGELFF; cdr3_nt: TGTGCCAGCAGCTTGGGGGCTAGCGTCCCCGCCGGGGAGCTGTTTTTT; v_call: TRBV5-5; d_call: -; j_call: TRBJ2-2; clone_size: -
cdr3_aa: CASSLEGRDLTEAFF; cdr3_nt: TGCGCCAGCAGCTTGGAAGGCAGGGATCTCACTGAAGCTTTCTTT; v_call: TRBV5-1; d_call: -; j_call: TRBJ1-1; clone_size: -
cdr3_aa: CASSATSGTAYEQYF; cdr3_nt: TGTGCCAGCAGCGCGACTAGCGGGACGGCCTACGAGCAGTACTTC; v_call: TRBV7-2; d_call: TRBD2; j_call: TRBJ2-7; clone_size: once
cdr3_aa: CASSLIAGGVTDTQYF; cdr3_nt: TGTGCCAGCAGCTTAATAGCGGGAGGGGTAACAGATACGCAGTATTTT; v_call: TRBV7-2; d_call: TRBD2; j_call: TRBJ2-3; clone_size: -
cdr3_aa: CASSRGDYSPLHF; cdr3_nt: TGTGCCAGCAGTCGAGGGGACTATTCACCCCTCCACTTT; v_call: TRBV7-2; d_call: -; j_call: TRBJ1-6; clone_size: -
cdr3_aa: CASSPRGLAGDEQYF; cdr3_nt: TGTGCCAGCTCACCAAGAGGACTAGCGGGAGACGAGCAGTACTTC; v_call: TRBV18; d_call: TRBD2; j_call: TRBJ2-7; clone_size: -
cdr3_aa: CSIGGGETQYF; cdr3_nt: TGCAGTATAGGGGGAGGAGAGACCCAGTACTTC; v_call: TRBV20-1; d_call: -; j_call: TRBJ2-5; clone_size: -
cdr3_aa: CASSLLGVTDTQYF; cdr3_nt: TGCGCCAGCAGCCTACTTGGGGTCACAGATACGCAGTATTTT; v_call: TRBV5-1; d_call: -; j_call: TRBJ2-3; clone_size: -
cdr3_aa: CAWSTGKNIQYF; cdr3_nt: TGTGCCTGGAGTACAGGGAAAAACATTCAGTACTTC; v_call: TRBV30; d_call: -; j_call: TRBJ2-4; clone_size: -
cdr3_aa: CASSLGGGSYNEQFF; cdr3_nt: TGCGCCAGCAGCTTAGGCGGCGGCTCCTACAATGAGCAGTTCTTC; v_call: TRBV5-1; d_call: -; j_call: TRBJ2-1; clone_size: -
cdr3_aa: CASSQAGDDTQYF; cdr3_nt: TGCGCCAGCAGCCAAGCCGGAGACGATACGCAGTATTTT; v_call: TRBV4-1; d_call: -; j_call: TRBJ2-3; clone_size: -
cdr3_aa: CASRLDTGCRLSYNSPLHF; cdr3_nt: TGTGCAAGTCGCTTAGATACAGGGTGTCGGCTCTCCTATAATTCACCCCTCCACTTT; v_call: TRBV12-2; d_call: -; j_call: TRBJ1-6; clone_size: -
cdr3_aa: CASRWSGGGQETQYF; cdr3_nt: TGTGCCAGCAGATGGAGCGGGGGGGGACAAGAGACCCAGTACTTC; v_call: TRBV6-5; d_call: TRBD2; j_call: TRBJ2-5; clone_size: -
cdr3_aa: CASTDAGIFPSF; cdr3_nt: TGTGCCAGCACCGACGCCGGGATTTTCCCTTCCTTC; v_call: TRBV28; d_call: -; j_call: TRBJ1-2; clone_size: -
cdr3_aa: CATQAGQGDSPLHF; cdr3_nt: TGTGCCACCCAGGCAGGCCAGGGCGATTCACCCCTCCACTTT; v_call: TRBV10-3; d_call: -; j_call: TRBJ1-6; clone_size: -
cdr3_aa: CASIRSSLGDGELFF; cdr3_nt: TGCGCCAGCATCCGAAGTTCGCTCGGCGACGGGGAGCTGTTTTTT; v_call: TRBV10-2; d_call: -; j_call: TRBJ2-2; clone_size: -
cdr3_aa: CASSSGQGSNQPQHF; cdr3_nt: TGTGCCAGCAGCTCAGGACAGGGTAGCAATCAGCCCCAGCATTTT; v_call: TRBV7-2; d_call: TRBD1; j_call: TRBJ1-5; clone_size: -
cdr3_aa: CASSEAGVRQPQHF; cdr3_nt: TGCGCCAGCAGTGAAGCGGGGGTCAGGCAGCCCCAGCATTTT; v_call: TRBV10-1; d_call: -; j_call: TRBJ1-5; clone_size: -
cdr3_aa: CASSLSDSYNSPLHF; cdr3_nt: TGTGCCAGCAGTTTATCAGATTCCTATAATTCACCCCTCCACTTT; v_call: TRBV27; d_call: -; j_call: TRBJ1-6; clone_size: -
cdr3_aa: CASSQVSNQPQHF; cdr3_nt: TGTGCCAGTAGTCAAGTTAGCAATCAGCCCCAGCATTTT; v_call: TRBV19; d_call: -; j_call: TRBJ1-5; clone_size: once
cdr3_aa: CASSLEGWSNRYF; cdr3_nt: TGTGCCAGCAGCTTAGAGGGTTGGAGCAATCGGTACTTC; v_call: TRBV11-2; d_call: -; j_call: TRBJ2-7; clone_size: -
cdr3_aa: CASSPPGQGIEKLFF; cdr3_nt: TGTGCCAGCTCACCACCGGGACAGGGAATTGAAAAACTGTTTTTT; v_call: TRBV18; d_call: TRBD1; j_call: TRBJ1-4; clone_size: -
cdr3_aa: CASSGRTSGINEQYF; cdr3_nt: TGTGCCAGCAGCGGCAGGACTAGCGGGATTAACGAGCAGTACTTC; v_call: TRBV9; d_call: TRBD2; j_call: TRBJ2-7; clone_size: once
cdr3_aa: CASSLTGDSPLHF; cdr3_nt: TGTGCCAGCAGTCTTACAGGGGATTCACCCCTCCACTTT; v_call: TRBV6-6; d_call: TRBD1; j_call: TRBJ1-6; clone_size: -
cdr3_aa: CASSPDIGEAFF; cdr3_nt: TGTGCCAGCTCACCAGATATAGGGGAAGCTTTCTTT; v_call: TRBV18; d_call: -; j_call: TRBJ1-1; clone_size: -
cdr3_aa: CASKNSGQGTDTQYF; cdr3_nt: TGTGCCAGCAAAAACTCGGGACAGGGGACAGATACGCAGTATTTT; v_call: TRBV28; d_call: TRBD1; j_call: TRBJ2-3; clone_size: -
cdr3_aa: CASSYTRTRTPYEQYF; cdr3_nt: TGTGCCAGCAGTTACACCCGGACTAGGACCCCCTACGAGCAGTACTTC; v_call: TRBV6-5; d_call: TRBD2; j_call: TRBJ2-7; clone_size: -